This TCR beta chain came from a study of human T cells and chemical hapten exposure. About the research overall: Cases of alopecia areata, totalis or universalis occurred in a predominantly female patient group.

The CDR3 has 14 amino acids. V lost 10 bases, J lost 0 bases, and 13 bases lay in between. Each CDR3 protein gets one entry after TCRdb re-called the RACE reads with MiXCR. The sample has 200,000 to 300,000 distinct CDR3 sequences, approximately 8.4% seen once; the top ten hold approximately 2.2%. Time point denoted: pre-sensitization, week 0. Stated treatment: therapeutic diphenylcyclopropenone sensitization with weekly scalp DPC. Only after blood had been drawn was each patch test applied. Researchers extracted total RNA from unfractionated whole blood. The sample here was whole blood, taken in connection with sensitization to the hapten diphenylcyclopropenone (DPC). This TCR came from a woman in her forties with alopecia areata. Some clones in this sample may be carry-over from other donors' samples. The chain has TRBV12-3 or TRBV12-4 and TRBJ2-1, with D possibly TRBD2 on 6 matching bases. The CDR3, as DNA: TGTGCCACCCGCGGGGTGAGCTCCTACAATGAGCAGTTCTTC. As protein: CATRGVSSYNEQFF.